This T cell receptor beta chain emerged from a study of blood T cells in healthy people across ages. The CDR3 sequence is 17 residues long. V dropped 7 bases and J dropped 4; count of bases not matched to a gene: 16. Germline CDR1 and CDR2: SNHLY and FYNNEI. A second PCR of about 7 to 12 cycles used a sample-barcoded 5' primer and a J-beta primer mix. Every sample returned 2.5 million or more CDR3-containing paired-end reads. TCRdb re-analysed the 5' RACE reads in MiXCR, keeping a single row per CDR3 protein. The sample consists of around 320,000 distinct CDR3 sequences, around 29% of them appearing once. This clonotype has more than one count but fewer than ten.

Sequenced sample: blood. The source of this sequence is a woman aged 70-85 years in good health. The V call is TRBV2, the J call TRBJ2-3; 8 bases align to TRBD1. CDR3 in amino acids: CASKPGTGLSKADTQYF. Written as DNA, the CDR3 is TGTGCCAGCAAACCTGGGACAGGCCTCTCTAAGGCAGATACGCAGTATTTT.